This T cell receptor (beta chain) originates from a study of PD-L1 blockade in urothelial cancer. Study-level information: A median about 150,000 T cells were found in blood samples. Study-wide results and caveats: It was durable-benefit patients whose tumor-associated blood clones expanded more at 3 weeks.

Trimming shortened V by 1 base and J by 2 bases, and 12 bases separated the two germline ends. The CDR3 is made up of 15 amino acids. Per germline, CDR1 SGHDT and CDR2 YYEEEE. The repertoire was sequenced with immunoSEQ multiplex PCR; TCRdb's copy has only in-frame clones and lacks some. The profile shows tens of thousands of clones, around 90% of them singletons. Time point in this sample: pretreatment peripheral blood. Turning to this clone: Its specificity is unknown.

Sequencing was performed on PBMCs, taken around atezolizumab (anti-PD-L1) treatment. V usage is TRBV5-6 and J usage is TRBJ2-5; perhaps TRBD2 as D (5 bases). The TCR comes from a woman between 55 and 75 years old with urothelial cancer. This CDR3 is CASSLIGRGQETQYF. The DNA for the CDR3 is TGTGCCAGCAGCTTGATTGGGAGAGGGCAAGAGACCCAGTACTTC.